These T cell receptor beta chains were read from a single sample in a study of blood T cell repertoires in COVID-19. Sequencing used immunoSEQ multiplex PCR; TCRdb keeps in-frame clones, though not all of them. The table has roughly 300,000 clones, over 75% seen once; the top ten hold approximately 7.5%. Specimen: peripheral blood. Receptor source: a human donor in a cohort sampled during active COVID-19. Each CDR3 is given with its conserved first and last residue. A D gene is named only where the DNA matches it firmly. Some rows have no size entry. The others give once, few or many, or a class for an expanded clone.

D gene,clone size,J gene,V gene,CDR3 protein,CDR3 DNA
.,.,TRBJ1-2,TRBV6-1,CASSEFGGYGYTF,TGTGCCAGCAGTGAATTCGGGGGATATGGCTACACCTTC
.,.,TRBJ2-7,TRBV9,CASSVDGSSSYEQYF,TGTGCCAGCAGCGTAGATGGCTCCAGCTCCTACGAGCAGTACTTC
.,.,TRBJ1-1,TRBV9,CASSVNPRTAEAFF,TGTGCCAGCAGCGTCAACCCCCGGACAGCTGAAGCTTTCTTT
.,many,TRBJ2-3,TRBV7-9,CASSLPRANTDTQYF,TGTGCCAGCAGCTTGCCCAGGGCCAACACAGATACGCAGTATTTT
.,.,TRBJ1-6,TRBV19,CASSDLTGSGEGSPLHF,TGTGCCAGTAGTGATCTAACAGGGTCAGGGGAAGGATCACCCCTCCACTTT
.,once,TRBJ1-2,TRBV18,CASSSREDYGYTF,TGTGCCAGCTCATCTAGGGAGGACTATGGCTACACCTTC
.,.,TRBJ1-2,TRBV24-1,CATSAAGGRYGYTF,TGTGCCACCAGTGCCGCTGGGGGGAGATATGGCTACACCTTC
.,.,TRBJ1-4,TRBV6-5,CASSYGQGGEKLFF,TGTGCCAGCAGTTACGGGCAGGGTGGGGAAAAACTGTTTTTT
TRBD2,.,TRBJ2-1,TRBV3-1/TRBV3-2,CASSSYGLAGEEQFF,TGTGCCAGCAGCTCCTACGGACTAGCGGGGGAGGAGCAGTTCTTC
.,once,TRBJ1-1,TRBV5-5,CASSSVREAFF,TGTGCCAGCAGCTCGGTGCGTGAAGCTTTCTTT
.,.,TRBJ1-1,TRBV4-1,CASSQQIQGITEAFF,TGCGCCAGCAGCCAGCAAATACAGGGAATTACTGAAGCTTTCTTT
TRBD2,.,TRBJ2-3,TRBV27,CASSLWTSLSTDTQYF,TGTGCCAGCAGTTTATGGACTAGCCTTAGCACAGATACGCAGTATTTT
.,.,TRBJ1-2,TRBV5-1,CASSFVENYGYTF,TGCGCCAGCAGCTTTGTCGAGAACTATGGCTACACCTTC
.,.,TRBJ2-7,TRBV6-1,CASSDRGRYEQYF,TGTGCCAGCAGTGATAGGGGCCGCTACGAGCAGTACTTC
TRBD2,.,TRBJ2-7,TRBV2,CASTVRGYSYEQYF,TGTGCCAGCACCGTGCGGGGGTACTCCTACGAGCAGTACTTC
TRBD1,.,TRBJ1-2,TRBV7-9,CASSSSQGVHYGYTF,TGTGCCAGCAGCTCATCACAGGGGGTGCACTATGGCTACACCTTC
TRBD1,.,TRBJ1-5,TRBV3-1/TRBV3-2,CASSRGTGDQPQHF,TGTGCCAGCAGCCGAGGGACAGGGGATCAGCCCCAGCATTTT
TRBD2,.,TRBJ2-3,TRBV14,CASSQVTGGLGTQYF,TGTGCCAGCAGCCAAGTAACGGGGGGGCTGGGTACGCAGTATTTT
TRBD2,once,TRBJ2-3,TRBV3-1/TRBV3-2,CASSQVAGGPGDTQYF,TGTGCCAGCAGCCAAGTAGCGGGGGGGCCGGGAGATACGCAGTATTTT
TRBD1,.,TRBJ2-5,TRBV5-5,CASRLTGMEETQYF,TGTGCCAGCAGACTGACAGGGATGGAAGAGACCCAGTACTTC
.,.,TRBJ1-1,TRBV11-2,CASSRPTVNTEAFF,TGTGCCAGCAGCCGACCGACAGTGAACACTGAAGCTTTCTTT
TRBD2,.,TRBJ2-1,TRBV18,CASSRDWEGVQFF,TGTGCCAGCTCACGGGACTGGGAGGGAGTCCAGTTCTTC
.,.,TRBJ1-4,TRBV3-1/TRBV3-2,CASSQDYFRADEKLFF,TGTGCCAGCAGCCAAGATTACTTCAGGGCGGATGAAAAACTGTTTTTT
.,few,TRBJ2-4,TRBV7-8,CASSLEGPGGKKNIQYF,TGTGCCAGCAGCTTAGAAGGCCCCGGGGGTAAAAAAAACATTCAGTACTTC
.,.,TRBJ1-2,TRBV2,CASSSTGGRYGNYGYTF,TGTGCCAGCAGTAGCACTGGAGGGAGGTACGGTAACTATGGCTACACCTTC
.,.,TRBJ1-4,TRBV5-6,CASSPRQTRSEKLFF,TGTGCCAGCAGCCCAAGACAGACCAGGAGTGAAAAACTGTTTTTT
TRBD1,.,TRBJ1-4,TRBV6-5,CASSTGGQGEKLFF,TGTGCCAGCAGCACAGGGGGGCAAGGTGAAAAACTGTTTTTT
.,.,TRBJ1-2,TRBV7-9,CASSLGQLRDYGYTF,TGTGCCAGCAGTCTGGGACAACTTAGGGACTATGGCTACACCTTC
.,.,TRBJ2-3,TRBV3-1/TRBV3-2,CASSQDRPVRTDRTDTQYF,TGTGCCAGCAGCCAAGACCGGCCGGTTAGGACTGATAGAACAGATACGCAGTATTTT
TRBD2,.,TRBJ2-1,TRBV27,CASTHLGGEYNEQFF,TGTGCCAGCACCCATTTGGGGGGGGAATACAATGAGCAGTTCTTC
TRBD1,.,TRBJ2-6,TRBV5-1,CASSLEGAGSAGANVLTF,TGCGCCAGCAGCTTGGAGGGGGCAGGATCGGCTGGGGCCAACGTCCTGACTTTC
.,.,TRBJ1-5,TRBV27,CASSLFSDSRRRSNQPQHF,TGTGCCAGCAGTTTATTTTCGGACAGCCGACGCCGTAGCAATCAGCCCCAGCATTTT